The T cell receptor (beta chain) under discussion was sequenced for a study of shared clonotypes between healthy human individuals. Study results and limitations: An anticipated effect of sequencing depth on clonotype sharing among donors was recognized. Genetic and exposure-history diversity was limited by the small donor number.

Unsorted PBMC samples were amplified in replicate PCRs containing about 300 ng DNA, some 30,000 T cell genomes. Profiled with immunoSEQ multiplex PCR; TCRdb holds only in-frame clones, not every one. The repertoire holds hundreds of thousands of clones, with roughly four fifths as singletons. In this sample, this clone turned up many times. Its antigen is as yet unknown. Germline lookup yields CDR1 LGHNA and CDR2 YNFKEQ. The length of the CDR3 is 16 residues. V lost 0 bases and J 6 bases, leaving 16 bases between the germline ends. The source is a woman in her thirties or forties in good health. Some clones in this sample may be carry-over from other donors' samples. The sample taken for sequencing was PBMCs. The rearrangement links TRBV4-2 to TRBJ2-3, with a possible D match to TRBD2 (6 bases). CDR3 sequence reads: CASSQDLLAPLDTQYF. CDR3 bases: TGTGCCAGCAGCCAAGATCTCCTAGCGCCGTTGGATACGCAGTATTTT.